The 25 T cell receptor beta chains given below trace back to one sample, sequenced in a study of CD8 T cells in ankylosing spondylitis. MiXCR, applied by TCRdb to the 5' RACE reads, yields one record per CDR3 protein. The sample yields under 300,000 distinct CDR3 sequences, roughly 10% seen once. Sample: blood, either unsorted or a sorted T cell fraction (not recorded which). All receptors come from a male donor with ankylosing spondylitis or in good health (not recorded which).

There are many counts of this clonotype. The chain combines TRBV24-1 with TRBJ2-7; TRBD2 is a possible D gene (6 bases). CDR1 and CDR2 (germline): KGHDR, SFDVKD. The ends were cut back, 0 bases at V and 0 bases at J, with 17 bases in the middle. The CDR3 runs 18 residues. CDR3 in DNA: TGTGCCACCAGTGATTTGCCGGTTCGCCCGGGAGTCTCCTACGAGCAGTACTTC. Translating gives CATSDLPVRPGVSYEQYF.

This clonotype appeared many times. This chain joins TRBV6-5 and TRBJ2-7, with 9 bases aligning to TRBD1. Germline CDR1 MNHEY, CDR2 SVGAGI. J lost 3 bases, V lost 3 bases, and 9 bases had no gene match. The CDR3 loop spans 16 amino acids. CDR3 DNA: TGTGCCAGCAGTTATATGACAGGGGGTGCAGACTACGAGCAGTACTTC. It encodes CASSYMTGGADYEQYF.

This clonotype was observed a handful of times. J is TRBJ2-7 and V is TRBV20-1, with 16 bases identical to TRBD2. Germline lookup yields CDR1 DFQATT and CDR2 SNEGSKA (reference sequence). This CDR3 has 16 residues. The trim removed 5 bases at V and 4 bases at J, leaving 8 bases unmatched. The CDR3 DNA follows: TGCAGTGCTCGTCCCGGGACTAGCGGGGGGGCATACGAGCAGTACTTC. It is translated as CSARPGTSGGAYEQYF.

This clonotype was counted a few times. V gene TRBV20-1 combines with J gene TRBJ2-5; 7 bases align to TRBD2. The V and J ends lost 8 bases and 4 bases, in that order; junction bases with no gene match: 10. Germline CDR1 DFQATT, CDR2 SNEGSKA (reference sequence). The CDR3 sequence is 13 residues long. The CDR3 DNA follows: TGCAGTACACAGCGGGGCCTCGGAGAGACCCAGTACTTC. It specifies CSTQRGLGETQYF.

This clonotype was picked up many times. The chain is built from TRBV5-1 and TRBJ2-5; 7 nucleotides agree with TRBD2. The CDR3 consists of 14 residues. V shed 3 bases and J 5 bases; nucleotides not matched to a gene: 7. Looked up from germline, CDR1 is SGHRS and CDR2 is YFSETQ. The CDR3 DNA sequence: TGCGCCAGCAGCTCGTTGTCCGGGGGGGAGACCCAGTACTTC. Its protein product is CASSSLSGGETQYF.

There are many counts of this clonotype. The V gene is TRBV5-5, the J gene TRBJ2-7; the D gene could be TRBD1 or TRBD2 (5 bases each). V was shortened by 7 bases and J by 1 base, with 15 bases between the two germline ends. The length of the CDR3 is 14 residues. CDR1 and CDR2 from the germline V gene are SGHKS and YYEKEE (reference sequence). DNA of the CDR3: TGTGCCAGCCGGGACCTTGGAGGTTCCTACGAGCAGTACTTC. This codes for CASRDLGGSYEQYF. Using reference TRBV5-5 and TRBJ2-7 for the parts outside the CDR3, the full variable domain is DAGVTQSPTHLIKTRGQQVTLRCSPISGHKSVSWYQQVLGQGPQFIFQYYEKEERGRGNFPDRFSARQFPNYSSELNVNALLLGDSALYLCASRDLGGSYEQYFGPGTRLTVT.

In this sample, this clonotype turned up once. A much larger clone differs by one base, so this may be a read error. V and J are TRBV12-5 and TRBJ2-7, with D unresolved. CDR3 length equals 13 residues. CDR1 is LGHNT and CDR2 is FRNRAP in the germline V gene. V lost 5 bases to trimming and J lost 3 bases, with 11 bases between them. As DNA, the CDR3 is TGTGCTAGTGGTGACACTGAGGTCTACGAGCAGTACTTC. As protein: CASGDTEVYEQYF.

This clonotype was found many times. V is TRBV5-1 and J is TRBJ1-3, with TRBD1 identical over 7 bases. V shed 7 bases, J shed 2 bases, and the junction held 6 bases outside the gene matches. The germline V gene has CDR1 SGHRS and CDR2 YFSETQ. This CDR3 is 14 amino acids long. This CDR3 is CASSEGAAGNTIYF. The CDR3 DNA is TGCGCCAGCTCAGAGGGGGCTGCTGGAAACACCATATATTTT. The entire variable domain, with the rest obtained from reference TRBV5-1 and TRBJ1-3, is as follows: KAGVTQTPRYLIKTRGQQVTLSCSPISGHRSVSWYQQTPGQGLQFLFEYFSETQRNKGNFPGRFSGRQFSNSRSEMNVSTLELGDSALYLCASSEGAAGNTIYFGEGSWLTVV.

This clonotype occurred many times. This chain uses TRBV2 with TRBJ1-5, with D unclear. CDR1 and CDR2 from the germline V gene are SNHLY and FYNNEI. V lost 1 base to trimming and J lost 0 bases, with 7 bases between them. The CDR3 is 15 amino acids. The CDR3 spells CASSEEGYSNQPQHF. DNA for the CDR3: TGTGCCAGCAGTGAAGAGGGCTATAGCAATCAGCCCCAGCATTTT.

The chain recombines TRBV25-1 with TRBJ1-3, with TRBD1 identical over 7 bases. V was clipped by 4 bases and J by 8 bases; unmatched bases: 11. Germline CDR1 reads MGHDK; CDR2 reads SYGVNS. The CDR3 consists of 15 residues. The CDR3 DNA sequence: TGTGCCAGCAGTGCAACCGACAGGGCGAGGGACACCATATATTTT. Protein sequence: CASSATDRARDTIYF.

The V call is TRBV7-9, the J call TRBJ1-4, with D uncertain. CDR3 size: 14 residues. Germline V gene lookup returns CDR1 SEHNR and CDR2 FQNEAQ (reference sequence). V dropped 5 bases and J dropped 3 bases, with 10 bases sitting between them. In DNA form, the CDR3 reads TGTGCCAGCAGCCCTGGGCCCGCTAATGAAAAACTGTTTTTT. It specifies CASSPGPANEKLFF.

This clonotype showed up just a few times. The chain joins TRBV7-9 to TRBJ2-3; TRBD2 matches at 11 bases. The CDR3 loop spans 16 amino acids. The J segment lost 4 bases and the V segment lost 2 bases, leaving 5 bases of the junction unmatched. Germline CDR1 and CDR2: SEHNR and FQNEAQ (reference sequence). The CDR3 loop is CASSLIAGGPPDTQYF. The CDR3 DNA follows: TGTGCCAGCAGCTTAATAGCGGGGGGGCCCCCAGATACGCAGTATTTT.

With regard to this clonotype: This may arise from a read error, as a much more abundant clone is one base away. This rearrangement joins TRBV7-6 to TRBJ2-1, with a possible D match to TRBD2 (5 bases). There are 15 residues in the CDR3. Germline lookup yields CDR1 SGHVS and CDR2 FNYEAQ. Trimming stripped 5 bases from V and 0 bases from J, with 11 bases between. CDR3 protein: CASSRIGSSYNEQFF. In DNA form, the CDR3 reads TGTGCCAGCAGCCGGATAGGGAGCTCCTACAATGAGCAGTTCTTC.

Many counts were recorded for this clonotype. The gene calls are TRBV5-1 and TRBJ1-6; D is undetermined. The CDR3 length is 15 residues. V was trimmed by 0 bases and J by 7 bases, leaving 11 bases between them. Germline-derived CDR1 and CDR2 are SGHRS and YFSETQ. As DNA, the CDR3 is TGCGCCAGCAGCTTGGTAGGAGGAATGAATTCACCCCTCCACTTT. The encoded protein is CASSLVGGMNSPLHF.

The V gene is TRBV21-1, the J gene TRBJ2-5. TRBV21-1 is classified as a pseudogene. This CDR3 region has 17 residues. The CDR3 protein is CASSKMVDLVGQETQYF. CDR3 in DNA: TGTGCCAGCAGCAAAATGGTTGACCTCGTCGGGCAAGAGACCCAGTACTTC.

This clonotype has just a few counts. The rearrangement links TRBV7-9 to TRBJ2-5; D is tentatively TRBD1 or TRBD2 (5 bases each). Germline V gene data show CDR1 as SEHNR and CDR2 as FQNEAQ (reference sequence). Between the trimmed V and J ends, which lost 5 bases and 1 base, there was a span of 11 bases. This CDR3 contains 14 residues. The CDR3 loop is CASSEAGAQETQYF. The CDR3 nucleotides are TGTGCCAGCAGCGAGGCCGGGGCCCAAGAGACCCAGTACTTC.

This clonotype was counted many times. The chain carries TRBV7-9 and TRBJ2-2; D gene ambiguous. This CDR3 spans 14 amino acids. V lost 2 bases and J 1 base, leaving 5 bases between the germline ends. CDR1 is SEHNR, CDR2 FQNEAQ, per germline (reference sequence). Written as DNA, the CDR3 is TGTGCCAGCAGCTTAAATGTGAACACCGGGGAGCTGTTTTTT. This encodes CASSLNVNTGELFF.

This clonotype was counted at least ten times. The chain carries TRBV27 and TRBJ1-5, with D hard to call. Germline values: CDR1 MNHEY, CDR2 SMNVEV (reference sequence). V was pared by 8 bases and J by 0 bases, with 8 bases between. The CDR3 is 13 residues long. The CDR3 here is CASRSNSNQPQHF. The CDR3 region has the DNA TGTGCCAGCCGTTCAAATAGCAATCAGCCCCAGCATTTT.

This clonotype was counted many times. This chain links TRBV5-1 with TRBJ2-1, with 10 bases identical to TRBD2. V was clipped by 2 bases and J by 9 bases; unmatched bases: 8. The CDR3 totals 15 residues. CDR1 is SGHRS and CDR2 is YFSETQ in the germline V gene. The CDR3 DNA reads as TGCGCCAGCAGCTTTTTACTAGCGGGACCGGCTGAGCAGTTCTTC. Its protein is CASSFLLAGPAEQFF. The variable domain in full, with the rest retrieved from reference TRBV5-1 and TRBJ2-1, is KAGVTQTPRYLIKTRGQQVTLSCSPISGHRSVSWYQQTPGQGLQFLFEYFSETQRNKGNFPGRFSGRQFSNSRSEMNVSTLELGDSALYLCASSFLLAGPAEQFFGPGTRLTVL.

This clonotype came up many times. V is TRBV11-2 and J is TRBJ2-3; perhaps D is TRBD1 or TRBD2 (5 bases each). Trimming stripped 5 bases from V and 4 bases from J, with 16 bases between. Germline CDR1 is SGHAT and CDR2 is FQNNGV. The CDR3 loop spans 15 amino acids. CDR3 bases: TGTGCCAGCAGCCTGATTTACGGGACCGCAGATACGCAGTATTTT. It encodes CASSLIYGTADTQYF.

This clonotype was seen many times. The chain links TRBV25-1 to TRBJ1-2; tentatively, D is TRBD1 (6 bases). V gave up 4 bases and J gave up 4 bases, with 13 bases separating them. CDR3 length: 14 amino acids. Germline V gene data show CDR1 as MGHDK and CDR2 as SYGVNS. This CDR3 reads CASSGGGVIYGYTF. The CDR3 coding sequence is TGTGCCAGCAGTGGAGGGGGAGTGATCTATGGCTACACCTTC.

V is TRBV12-3 or TRBV12-4 and J is TRBJ2-2, with TRBD1 matching 9 bases. The CDR3 loop spans 18 amino acids. Germline trimming cut 7 bases from V and 2 bases from J; bases unmatched to any gene: 14. The chain's CDR3 is CASNTPGTGLYNTGELFF. The CDR3 coding sequence is TGTGCCAGCAACACCCCCGGGACAGGGCTTTACAACACCGGGGAGCTGTTTTTT.

This clonotype was seen only a few times. This rearrangement joins TRBV20-1 to TRBJ2-1; weak D call: TRBD2 (6 bases). The CDR3 has 13 amino acids. Germline CDR1 DFQATT, CDR2 SNEGSKA (reference sequence). Between the trimmed V and J ends, which lost 6 bases and 9 bases, there was a span of 18 bases. CDR3 sequence (DNA): TGCAGTGCGTTAGCGGAAACGCCGGGTGAGCAGTTCTTC. The encoded protein is CSALAETPGEQFF.

This clonotype was counted between two and nine times. The rearrangement joins TRBV19 to TRBJ2-1; D may match TRBD1 or TRBD2 (5 bases each). Trimming pared 3 bases from V and 6 bases from J, leaving 12 bases between. Per germline, CDR1 LNHDA and CDR2 SQIVND (reference sequence). The CDR3 loop spans 14 amino acids. CDR3 in DNA: TGTGCCAGTAGTATTTGGGACGGCCCCAATGAGCAGTTCTTC. Its translation: CASSIWDGPNEQFF.

This clonotype appeared many times. V and J are TRBV12-3 or TRBV12-4 and TRBJ2-1; 7 bases map to TRBD1. This CDR3 comprises 14 residues. With V trimmed by 10 bases and J by 4 bases, 10 bases remained unmatched. The CDR3 spells CATPLGGSYNEQFF. The CDR3 nucleotides are TGTGCCACTCCCTTAGGGGGCTCTTACAATGAGCAGTTCTTC.